Here is one T cell receptor (beta chain) with its context. This sample is drawn from a study of shared clonotypes between healthy human individuals. For each subset, genomic DNA was distributed in equal portions over several immunoSEQ plates. Sorted subsets were amplified in replicate PCRs using around 220 ng DNA, 30,000 to 35,000 T cell genomes. The protocol was immunoSEQ multiplex PCR, while the TCRdb copy is restricted to in-frame clones and leaves out a portion. The sample records some 1 million clones, 70% to 80% being singletons. The study drew all its donors from Caucasian adults living in Nashville, Tennessee. The V end was cut by 1 base, the J end by 5 bases, with 5 bases between. The CDR3 loop spans 13 amino acids. Germline-derived CDR1 and CDR2 are LGHNT and FRNRAP.

Material for sequencing was memory CD4+ T cells sorted from blood. As to subset: CD45RA-negative fraction. This receptor was taken from a man between 18 and 29 years old in good health. This sequence joins TRBV12-5 and TRBJ2-2; D is ambiguous. The chain's CDR3 is CASGLGQTGELFF. The CDR3 nucleotides read TGTGCTAGTGGTTTGGGCCAGACCGGGGAGCTGTTTTTT.